The clone carrying this T cell receptor (beta chain) was counted ten times or more. Antigen unknown. RNA was extracted from bulk tissue without any cell sorting. Chemotherapy-naive patients with new lung cancer underwent thoracic surgery in China, August–November 2014. The data were obtained in a study of tumor and adjacent non-tumor tissue in lung cancer. Study in general: Approximately 4 million productive TCRbeta reads were obtained per sample on average.

Three rounds of nested PCR, following a modified ARM-PCR protocol, produced the TCRbeta library. TCRdb reanalysed the multiplex PCR reads using MiXCR and keeps one entry per CDR3 protein. There are fewer than 150,000 distinct CDR3 sequences in the sample; roughly 66% occur only once, and 15% to 20% lies in the top ten. This CDR3 region has 13 residues. Trimming took off 3 bases at V and 11 bases at J, with 11 bases between the two ends. Regarding the study as a whole: TCR diversity was significantly greater in tumor than normal lung tissue. Tumor TCR diversity, when higher, was linked to shorter survival.

Sequencing was carried out using lung tumor tissue. The source is a man between 60 and 75 years old with small cell lung cancer. V and J are TRBV12-3 or TRBV12-4 and TRBJ1-6; TRBD1 might be the D (5 bases). The CDR3 loop reads CASSFGRDPPLHF. In DNA form, the CDR3 reads TGTGCCAGCAGTTTCGGCAGGGATCCACCCCTCCACTTT.